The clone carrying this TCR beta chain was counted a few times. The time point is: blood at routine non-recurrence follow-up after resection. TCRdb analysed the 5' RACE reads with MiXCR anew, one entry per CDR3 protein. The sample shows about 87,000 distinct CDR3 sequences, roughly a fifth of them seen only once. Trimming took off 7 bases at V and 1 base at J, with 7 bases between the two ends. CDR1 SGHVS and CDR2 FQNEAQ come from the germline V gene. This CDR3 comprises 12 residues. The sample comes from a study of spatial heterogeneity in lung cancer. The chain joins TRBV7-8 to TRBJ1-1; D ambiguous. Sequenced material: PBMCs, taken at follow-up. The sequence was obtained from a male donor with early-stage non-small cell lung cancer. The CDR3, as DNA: TGTGCCAGCACCTCGAAGAACACTGAAGCTTTCTTT. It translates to CASTSKNTEAFF.